This TCR beta chain was sequenced for a study of a mutant IDH1 vaccine in newly diagnosed glioma. Study-level background: Averaging roughly 40 years of age, treated patients were about 62% male and approximately 38% female. Most patients had radiochemotherapy with temozolomide before enrollment; others had one alone.

This sample's time point: week 11, during vaccination. A 20-mer mutant IDH1 peptide at 300 ug was injected subcutaneously with topical imiquimod. The repertoire was sequenced with immunoSEQ multiplex PCR; TCRdb's copy has only in-frame clones and lacks some. The sample gives about 40,000 clones, 65% to 85% of which show up once; 2% to 2.5% is in the top ten. A word on this clone: Antigen unknown.

CDR1 and CDR2 (germline): SNHLY, FYNNEI. There are 13 residues in the CDR3. Deletions cut 6 bases from V and 4 bases from J, with 13 bases between. The chain employs TRBV2 and TRBJ2-7, with D possibly being TRBD2 (6 bases). This sequence originates from a man aged 40-49 years with glioma. Sequencing used PBMCs, obtained from a glioma patient whose treatment included an IDH1 peptide vaccine. CDR3 sequence reads: CASRREKRYEQYF. In nucleotides, the CDR3 is TGTGCCAGCAGACGGGAGAAAAGGTACGAGCAGTACTTC.